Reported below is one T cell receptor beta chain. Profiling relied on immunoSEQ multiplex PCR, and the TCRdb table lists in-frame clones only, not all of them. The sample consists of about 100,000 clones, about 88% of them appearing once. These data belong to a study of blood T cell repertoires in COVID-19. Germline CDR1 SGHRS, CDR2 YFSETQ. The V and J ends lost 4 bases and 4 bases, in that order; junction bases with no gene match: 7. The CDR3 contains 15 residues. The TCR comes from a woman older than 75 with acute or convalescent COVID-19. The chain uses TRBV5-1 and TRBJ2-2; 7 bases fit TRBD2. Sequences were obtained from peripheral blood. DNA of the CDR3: TGCGCCAGCAGCCCAGCGGGAAGGGCCACCGGGGAGCTGTTTTTT. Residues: CASSPAGRATGELFF.